This record covers a single T cell receptor beta chain. This record comes from a study of T cell clusters in autoimmune cytopenias. Turning to the study itself: Per sample, median TRB depth was about 51,000 reads, yielding a median roughly 2,400 distinct clonotypes.

TRB was amplified by touch-down multiplex PCR, primer pools A and B combined. TCRdb reprocessed the multiplex PCR reads and stores each CDR3 protein as one record, lacking DNA. The sample holds some 6,700 distinct CDR3 sequences. TRB amplification used around 270 ng of peripheral blood genomic DNA. Per germline, CDR1 SGHAT and CDR2 FQNNGV. CDR3 length: 15 residues. The data were also submitted as part of a second study, on T cell repertoires in aging, cancer and after chemotherapy. Turning to that study: Donors were grouped into six age bands spanning 30 or younger through 70 or older. Clear clonal overlap appeared across healthy donor samples taken over several months to years.

The sequenced material came from peripheral blood. The rearrangement links TRBV11-2 to TRBJ1-1; the TCRdb D gene call, TRBD1, has no DNA to confirm it. The clonotype was recovered from a human donor in good health. The CDR3 protein is CASRPPGRRNTEAFF.